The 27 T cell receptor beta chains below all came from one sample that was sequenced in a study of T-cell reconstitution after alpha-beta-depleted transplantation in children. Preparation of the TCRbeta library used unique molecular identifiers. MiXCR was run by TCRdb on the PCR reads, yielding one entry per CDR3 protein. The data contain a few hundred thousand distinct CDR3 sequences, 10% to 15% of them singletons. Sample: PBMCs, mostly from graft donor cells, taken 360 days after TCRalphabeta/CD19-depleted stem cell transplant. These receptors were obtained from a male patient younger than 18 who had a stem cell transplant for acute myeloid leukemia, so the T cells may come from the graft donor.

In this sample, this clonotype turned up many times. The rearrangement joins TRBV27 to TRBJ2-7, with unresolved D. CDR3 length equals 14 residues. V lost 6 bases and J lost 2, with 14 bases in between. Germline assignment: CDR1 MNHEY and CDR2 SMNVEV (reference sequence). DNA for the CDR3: TGTGCCAGCAGATCCGGAAACGGACCCTACGAGCAGTACTTC. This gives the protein CASRSGNGPYEQYF.

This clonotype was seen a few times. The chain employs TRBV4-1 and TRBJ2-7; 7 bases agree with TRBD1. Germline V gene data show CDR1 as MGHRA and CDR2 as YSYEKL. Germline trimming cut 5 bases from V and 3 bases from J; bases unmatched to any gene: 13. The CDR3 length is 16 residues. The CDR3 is CASSFTGPGQNYEQYF. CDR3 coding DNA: TGCGCCAGCAGCTTCACGGGTCCGGGACAGAACTACGAGCAGTACTTC.

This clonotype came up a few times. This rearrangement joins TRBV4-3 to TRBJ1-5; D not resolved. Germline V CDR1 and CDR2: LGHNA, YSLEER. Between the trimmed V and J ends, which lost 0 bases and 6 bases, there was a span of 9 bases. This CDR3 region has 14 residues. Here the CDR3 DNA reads TGCGCCAGCAGCCAAGATAGGGTTAGTCAGCCCCAGCATTTT. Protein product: CASSQDRVSQPQHF.

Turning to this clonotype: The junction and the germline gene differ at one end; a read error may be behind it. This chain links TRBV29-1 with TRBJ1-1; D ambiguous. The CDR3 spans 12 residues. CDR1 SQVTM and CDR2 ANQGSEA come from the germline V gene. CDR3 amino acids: CSVGLARARLSF. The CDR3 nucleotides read TGCAGCGTTGGCCTGGCCCGGGCCCGACTGTCCTTT.

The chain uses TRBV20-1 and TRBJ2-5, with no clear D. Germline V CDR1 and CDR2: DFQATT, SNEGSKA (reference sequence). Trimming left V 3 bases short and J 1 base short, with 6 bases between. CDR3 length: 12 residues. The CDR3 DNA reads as TGCAGTGCTAGCGGCGTCCAAGAGACCCAGTACTTC. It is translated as CSASGVQETQYF.

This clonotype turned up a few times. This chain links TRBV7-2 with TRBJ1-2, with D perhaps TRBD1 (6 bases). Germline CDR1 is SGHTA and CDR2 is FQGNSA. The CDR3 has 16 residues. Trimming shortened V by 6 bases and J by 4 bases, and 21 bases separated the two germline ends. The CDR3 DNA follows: TGTGCCAGCAGTCTGGCCGTTGACAGGTTCCTCTATGGCTACACCTTC. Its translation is CASSLAVDRFLYGYTF.

The CDR3 here is CASSLTGTAGNTIYF. The CDR3 nucleotides read TGCGCCAGCAGCCTAACCGGGACAGCTGGAAACACCATATATTTT. The V and J genes are TRBV4-3 and TRBJ1-3; 7 bases agree with TRBD1. Per germline, CDR1 LGHNA and CDR2 YSLEER. This CDR3 region has 15 residues. The V and J ends lost 4 bases and 2 bases, in that order; junction bases with no gene match: 5.

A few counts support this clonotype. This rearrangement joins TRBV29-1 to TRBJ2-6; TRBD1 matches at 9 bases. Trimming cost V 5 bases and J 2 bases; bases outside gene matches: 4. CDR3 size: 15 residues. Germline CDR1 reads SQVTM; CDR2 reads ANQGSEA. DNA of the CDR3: TGCAGCGTTCGACAGGGGGAGGCTGGGGCCAACGTCCTGACTTTC. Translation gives CSVRQGEAGANVLTF. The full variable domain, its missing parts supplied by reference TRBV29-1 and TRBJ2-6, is SAVISQKPSRDICQRGTSLTIQCQVDSQVTMMFWYRQQPGQSLTLIATANQGSEATYESGFVIDKFPISRPNLTFSTLTVSNMSPEDSSIYLCSVRQGEAGANVLTFGAGSRLTVL.

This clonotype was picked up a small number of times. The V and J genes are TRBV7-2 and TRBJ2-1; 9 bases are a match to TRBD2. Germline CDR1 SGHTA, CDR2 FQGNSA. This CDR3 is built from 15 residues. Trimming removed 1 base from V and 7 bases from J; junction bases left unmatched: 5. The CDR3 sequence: CASSLGGRATNEQFF. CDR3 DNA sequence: TGTGCCAGCAGCTTAGGCGGGAGGGCCACGAATGAGCAGTTCTTC.

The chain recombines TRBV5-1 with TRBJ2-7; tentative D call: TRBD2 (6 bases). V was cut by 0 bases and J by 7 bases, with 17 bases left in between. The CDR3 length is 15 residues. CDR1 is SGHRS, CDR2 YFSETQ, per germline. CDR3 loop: CASSLDGGRPWEQYF. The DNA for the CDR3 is TGCGCCAGCAGCTTGGATGGAGGGCGGCCGTGGGAGCAGTACTTC.

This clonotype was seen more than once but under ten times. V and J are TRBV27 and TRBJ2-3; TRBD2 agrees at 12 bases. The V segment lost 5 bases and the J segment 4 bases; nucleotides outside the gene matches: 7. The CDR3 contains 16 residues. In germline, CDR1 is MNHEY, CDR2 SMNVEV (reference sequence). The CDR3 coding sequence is TGTGCCAGCAGTAAACGGACTAGCGGGATCCCAGATACGCAGTATTTT. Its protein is CASSKRTSGIPDTQYF.

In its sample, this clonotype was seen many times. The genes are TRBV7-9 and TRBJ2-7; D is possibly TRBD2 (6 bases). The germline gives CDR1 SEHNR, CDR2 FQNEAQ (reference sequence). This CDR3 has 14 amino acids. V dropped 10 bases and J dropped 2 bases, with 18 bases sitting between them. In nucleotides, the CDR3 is TGTGCCACAAAAGAGGGAGGAGAAACCTACGAGCAGTACTTC. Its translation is CATKEGGETYEQYF.

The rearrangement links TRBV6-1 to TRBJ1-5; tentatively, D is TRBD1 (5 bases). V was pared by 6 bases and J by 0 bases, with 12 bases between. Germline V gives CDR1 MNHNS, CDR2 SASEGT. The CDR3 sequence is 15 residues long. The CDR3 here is CASSPGRHSNQPQHF. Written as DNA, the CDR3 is TGTGCCAGCAGCCCGGGACGGCATAGCAATCAGCCCCAGCATTTT.

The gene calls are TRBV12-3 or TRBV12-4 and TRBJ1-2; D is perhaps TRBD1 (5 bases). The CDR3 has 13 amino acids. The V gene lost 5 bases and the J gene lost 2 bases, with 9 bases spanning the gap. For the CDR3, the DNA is TGTGCCAGCAGTGACCAGGGAAACTATGGCTACACCTTC. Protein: CASSDQGNYGYTF.

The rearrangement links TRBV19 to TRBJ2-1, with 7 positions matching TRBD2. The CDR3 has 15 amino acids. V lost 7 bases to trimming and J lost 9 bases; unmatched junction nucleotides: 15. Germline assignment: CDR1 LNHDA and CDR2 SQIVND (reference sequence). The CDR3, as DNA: TGTGCCAGTACCTCCTTGGGGGAGGGCCAGAGTGAGCAGTTCTTC. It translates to CASTSLGEGQSEQFF.

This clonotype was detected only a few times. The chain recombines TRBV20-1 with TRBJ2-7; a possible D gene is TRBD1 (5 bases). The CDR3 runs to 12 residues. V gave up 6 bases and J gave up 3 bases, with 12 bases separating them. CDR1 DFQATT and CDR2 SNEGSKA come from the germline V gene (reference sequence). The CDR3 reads CSADDSFYEQYF. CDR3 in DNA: TGCAGTGCGGATGACAGTTTCTACGAGCAGTACTTC.

The CDR3 nucleotides are TGTGCCAGCAGCCTTGGAGCGTGGGGACGAGAGACCCAGTACTTC. Protein sequence: CASSLGAWGRETQYF. The chain recombines TRBV7-9 with TRBJ2-5, with D perhaps TRBD1 or TRBD2 (5 bases each). The V and J ends lost 5 bases and 4 bases respectively, with 17 bases between them. There are 15 residues in the CDR3. Germline V CDR1 and CDR2: SEHNR, FQNEAQ (reference sequence).

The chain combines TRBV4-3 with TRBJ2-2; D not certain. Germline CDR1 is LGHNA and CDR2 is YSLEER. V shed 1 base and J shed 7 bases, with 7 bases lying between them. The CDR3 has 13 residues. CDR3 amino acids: CASSQVENGELFF. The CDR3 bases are TGCGCCAGCAGCCAAGTAGAGAACGGGGAGCTGTTTTTT.

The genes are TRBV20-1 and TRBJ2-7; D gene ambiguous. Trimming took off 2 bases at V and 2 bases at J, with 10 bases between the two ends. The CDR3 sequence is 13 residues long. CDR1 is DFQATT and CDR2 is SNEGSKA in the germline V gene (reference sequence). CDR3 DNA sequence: TGCAGTGCTAGATCCGATACGACCTACGAGCAGTACTTC. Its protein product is CSARSDTTYEQYF.

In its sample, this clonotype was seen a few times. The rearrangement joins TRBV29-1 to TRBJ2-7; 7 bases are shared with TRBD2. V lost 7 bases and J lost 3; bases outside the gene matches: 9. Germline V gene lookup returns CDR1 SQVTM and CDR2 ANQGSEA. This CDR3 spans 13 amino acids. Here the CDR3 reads CSGRASGNYEQYF. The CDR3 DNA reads TGCAGCGGGCGGGCTAGCGGAAACTACGAGCAGTACTTC.

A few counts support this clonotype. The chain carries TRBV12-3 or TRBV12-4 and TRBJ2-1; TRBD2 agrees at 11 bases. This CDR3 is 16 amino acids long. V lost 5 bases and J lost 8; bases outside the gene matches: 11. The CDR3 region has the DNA TGTGCCAGCAGTACCCAACTAGCGGGAGCCTCGTATGAGCAGTTCTTC. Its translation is CASSTQLAGASYEQFF.

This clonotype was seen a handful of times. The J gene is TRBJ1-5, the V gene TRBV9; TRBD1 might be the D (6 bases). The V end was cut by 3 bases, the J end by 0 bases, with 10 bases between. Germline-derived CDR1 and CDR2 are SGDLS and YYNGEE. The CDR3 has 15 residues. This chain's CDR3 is CASSEGDYSNQPQHF. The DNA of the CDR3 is TGTGCCAGCAGCGAGGGGGATTATAGCAATCAGCCCCAGCATTTT.

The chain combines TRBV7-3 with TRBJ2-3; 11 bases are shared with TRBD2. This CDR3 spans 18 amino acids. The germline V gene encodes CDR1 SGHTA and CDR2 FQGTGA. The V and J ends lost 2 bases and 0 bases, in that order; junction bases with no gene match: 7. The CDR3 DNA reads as TGTGCCAGCAGCTTAGCCCCGACTAGCGGGGTTAGCACAGATACGCAGTATTTT. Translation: CASSLAPTSGVSTDTQYF.

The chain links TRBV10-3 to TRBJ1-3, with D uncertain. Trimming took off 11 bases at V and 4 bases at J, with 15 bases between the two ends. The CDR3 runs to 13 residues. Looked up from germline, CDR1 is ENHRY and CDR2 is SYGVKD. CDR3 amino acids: CAASNWVGNTIYF. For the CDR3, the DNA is TGTGCCGCCTCAAATTGGGTAGGAAACACCATATATTTT.

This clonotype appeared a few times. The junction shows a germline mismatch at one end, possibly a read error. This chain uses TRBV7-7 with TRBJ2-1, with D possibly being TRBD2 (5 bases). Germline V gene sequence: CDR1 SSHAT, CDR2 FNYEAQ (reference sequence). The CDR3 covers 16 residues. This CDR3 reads CASSLGASPSYNEQFF. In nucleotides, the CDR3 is TGTGCTAGCAGCTTGGGAGCGTCCCCCTCCTACAATGAGCAGTTCTTC.

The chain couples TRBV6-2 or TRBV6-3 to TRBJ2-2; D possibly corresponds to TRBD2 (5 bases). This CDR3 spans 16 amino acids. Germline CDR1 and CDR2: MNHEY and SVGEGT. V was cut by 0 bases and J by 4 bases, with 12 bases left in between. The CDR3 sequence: CASSYSLWEFTGELFF. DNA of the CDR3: TGTGCCAGCAGTTACTCGTTGTGGGAGTTCACCGGGGAGCTGTTTTTT.

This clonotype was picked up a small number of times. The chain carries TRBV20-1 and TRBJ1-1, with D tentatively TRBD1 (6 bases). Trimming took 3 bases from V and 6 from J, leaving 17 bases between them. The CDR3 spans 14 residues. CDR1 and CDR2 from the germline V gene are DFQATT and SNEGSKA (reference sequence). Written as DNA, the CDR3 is TGCAGTGCTAGGATCTGGGGGGCGCAATCTGAAGCTTTCTTT. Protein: CSARIWGAQSEAFF.